This paragraph covers one T cell receptor beta chain sequence. This specimen comes from a study of cytomegalovirus exposure and HLA in healthy donors. The PCR made use of 60 Vbeta and 13 Jbeta primers. Using immunoSEQ multiplex PCR, the repertoire was profiled, and TCRdb retains in-frame clones only, with some absent. The repertoire holds under 150,000 clones, with over 70% as singletons. From germline, CDR1 is MDHEN and CDR2 SYDVKM. Trimming shortened V by 5 bases and J by 9 bases, and 28 bases separated the two germline ends. CDR3 size: 17 residues. The rearrangement uses TRBV28 and TRBJ1-2; D possibly corresponds to TRBD1 (5 bases). Sequenced: PBMCs. This TCR came from a woman between 40 and 50 years old in good health and CMV-seronegative. The CDR3 spells CASSPLTPALGTFSYTF. In DNA, the CDR3 is TGTGCCAGCAGTCCCCTAACCCCGGCCCTAGGGACTTTTAGCTACACCTTC.